The rows below give T cell receptor beta chains drawn from one sample of a study of shared clonotypes between healthy human individuals. Sequencing used immunoSEQ multiplex PCR; TCRdb keeps in-frame clones, though not all of them. The table includes around 2.3 million clones, almost 96% detected once. Sequencing was performed on naive CD4+ T cells sorted from blood. These receptors were taken from a young man in good health. Each CDR3 is given with its conserved first and last residue. The D gene is left open where the match is weak. Only some rows state a clone size, as once, few, many or a class for expanded clones.

j_gene: TRBJ1-6
abundance: -
d_gene: TRBD1
v_gene: TRBV5-1
CDR3aa: CASSPGQGANSPLHF
CDR3nt: TGCGCCAGCAGCCCGGGACAGGGAGCTAATTCACCCCTCCACTTT

j_gene: TRBJ2-7
abundance: -
d_gene: -
v_gene: TRBV6-1
CDR3aa: CASSVSWGSGYEQYF
CDR3nt: TGTGCCAGCAGTGTCTCTTGGGGGTCCGGCTACGAGCAGTACTTC

j_gene: TRBJ2-5
abundance: -
d_gene: -
v_gene: TRBV5-1
CDR3aa: CASSSGGQGETQYF
CDR3nt: TGCGCCAGCAGCTCGGGAGGTCAGGGGGAGACCCAGTACTTC

j_gene: TRBJ2-7
abundance: -
d_gene: -
v_gene: TRBV7-2
CDR3aa: CASSLGRNYEQYF
CDR3nt: TGTGCCAGCAGCTTAGGACGAAACTACGAGCAGTACTTC

j_gene: TRBJ1-5
abundance: -
d_gene: -
v_gene: TRBV11-2
CDR3aa: CASSLNRAGEPQHF
CDR3nt: TGTGCCAGCAGCTTAAACAGAGCTGGGGAGCCCCAGCATTTT

j_gene: TRBJ2-6
abundance: -
d_gene: -
v_gene: TRBV27
CDR3aa: CASSTYTRSGANVLTF
CDR3nt: TGTGCCAGCAGTACGTACACCCGCTCTGGGGCCAACGTCCTGACTTTC

j_gene: TRBJ2-4
abundance: -
d_gene: -
v_gene: TRBV29-1
CDR3aa: CSVDIKNIQYF
CDR3nt: TGCAGCGTTGATATAAAAAACATTCAGTACTTC

j_gene: TRBJ2-3
abundance: -
d_gene: -
v_gene: TRBV5-1
CDR3aa: CASTPSGTDTQYF
CDR3nt: TGCGCCAGCACCCCTAGCGGCACAGATACGCAGTATTTT

j_gene: TRBJ2-7
abundance: -
d_gene: -
v_gene: TRBV5-4
CDR3aa: CASSLDLASVDEQYF
CDR3nt: TGTGCCAGCAGCTTGGACCTGGCTAGCGTCGACGAGCAGTACTTC

j_gene: TRBJ2-1
abundance: -
d_gene: TRBD2
v_gene: TRBV11-2
CDR3aa: CASSGLADDNEQFF
CDR3nt: TGTGCCAGCAGCGGACTAGCAGACGACAATGAGCAGTTCTTC

j_gene: TRBJ2-7
abundance: -
d_gene: -
v_gene: TRBV5-6
CDR3aa: CASWVRGGTSYEQYF
CDR3nt: TGTGCCAGCTGGGTCCGCGGGGGCACCTCCTACGAGCAGTACTTC

j_gene: TRBJ2-7
abundance: -
d_gene: -
v_gene: TRBV10-3
CDR3aa: CAISDLDEQYF
CDR3nt: TGTGCCATCAGTGACTTGGACGAGCAGTACTTC

j_gene: TRBJ2-7
abundance: -
d_gene: TRBD2
v_gene: TRBV2
CDR3aa: CASKIRLAGKSDYEQYF
CDR3nt: TGTGCCAGCAAGATTCGACTAGCGGGAAAATCGGACTACGAGCAGTACTTC

j_gene: TRBJ1-6
abundance: -
d_gene: -
v_gene: TRBV9
CDR3aa: CASSVTGQGNSPLHF
CDR3nt: TGTGCCAGCAGCGTAACGGGCCAGGGGAATTCACCCCTCCACTTT

j_gene: TRBJ2-7
abundance: -
d_gene: -
v_gene: TRBV5-1
CDR3aa: CASSLPPPDSYEQYF
CDR3nt: TGCGCCAGCAGCTTACCTCCTCCTGACAGTTACGAGCAGTACTTC

j_gene: TRBJ2-2
abundance: -
d_gene: TRBD2
v_gene: TRBV5-1
CDR3aa: CASSRGSLGLAGGRVTGELFF
CDR3nt: TGCGCCAGCAGCCGGGGATCTTTGGGACTAGCGGGAGGAAGGGTAACCGGGGAGCTGTTTTTT

j_gene: TRBJ2-7
abundance: once
d_gene: TRBD1
v_gene: TRBV5-4
CDR3aa: CASSLVGGQGFYEQYF
CDR3nt: TGTGCCAGCAGCTTGGTTGGAGGACAGGGTTTCTACGAGCAGTACTTC

j_gene: TRBJ2-1
abundance: once
d_gene: TRBD2
v_gene: TRBV5-4
CDR3aa: CASSSGLAGDNEQFF
CDR3nt: TGTGCCAGCAGCTCCGGACTAGCGGGAGACAATGAGCAGTTCTTC

j_gene: TRBJ1-2
abundance: -
d_gene: -
v_gene: TRBV28
CDR3aa: CASSLLDGTNGYTF
CDR3nt: TGTGCCAGCAGTTTATTGGACGGGACTAATGGCTACACCTTC

j_gene: TRBJ1-4
abundance: -
d_gene: -
v_gene: TRBV28
CDR3aa: CASSAPRGATNEKLFF
CDR3nt: TGTGCCAGCAGCGCCCCCCGAGGGGCAACTAATGAAAAACTGTTTTTT

j_gene: TRBJ2-7
abundance: -
d_gene: -
v_gene: TRBV7-2
CDR3aa: CASSLDRPTNPGQYF
CDR3nt: TGTGCCAGCAGCTTAGATAGACCCACCAATCCGGGGCAGTACTTC

j_gene: TRBJ2-1
abundance: -
d_gene: TRBD2
v_gene: TRBV6-1
CDR3aa: CASSEGTSSDEQFF
CDR3nt: TGTGCCAGCAGTGAAGGGACTAGCAGCGATGAGCAGTTCTTC

j_gene: TRBJ2-5
abundance: once
d_gene: -
v_gene: TRBV11-3
CDR3aa: CASSLDYNQETQYF
CDR3nt: TGTGCCAGCAGCTTAGACTACAACCAAGAGACCCAGTACTTC

j_gene: TRBJ2-7
abundance: -
d_gene: TRBD2
v_gene: TRBV28
CDR3aa: CASSIGGAVSYEQYF
CDR3nt: TGTGCCAGCTCAATCGGGGGGGCTGTGTCCTACGAGCAGTACTTC

j_gene: TRBJ2-1
abundance: -
d_gene: -
v_gene: TRBV4-3
CDR3aa: CASSQEVVKTQFF
CDR3nt: TGCGCCAGCAGCCAAGAAGTAGTAAAGACCCAGTTCTTC

j_gene: TRBJ2-2
abundance: -
d_gene: -
v_gene: TRBV7-9
CDR3aa: CASSSEDVRAGELFF
CDR3nt: TGTGCCAGCAGCTCCGAGGACGTCCGTGCTGGGGAGCTGTTTTTT

j_gene: TRBJ1-1
abundance: -
d_gene: TRBD1
v_gene: TRBV2
CDR3aa: CASSRDRGGTEAFF
CDR3nt: TGTGCCAGCAGTAGGGACAGGGGCGGGACTGAAGCTTTCTTT

j_gene: TRBJ2-7
abundance: -
d_gene: -
v_gene: TRBV5-4
CDR3aa: CASSKGTDSYEQYF
CDR3nt: TGTGCCAGCAGCAAAGGGACTGACTCCTACGAGCAGTACTTC

j_gene: TRBJ2-6
abundance: -
d_gene: -
v_gene: TRBV7-2
CDR3aa: CASRLSGANVLTF
CDR3nt: TGTGCCAGCAGGTTATCTGGGGCCAACGTCCTGACTTTC

j_gene: TRBJ2-1
abundance: -
d_gene: -
v_gene: TRBV23-1
CDR3aa: CASSQYLRGYNEQFF
CDR3nt: TGCGCCAGCAGTCAATACCTCAGGGGCTACAATGAGCAGTTCTTC

j_gene: TRBJ1-1
abundance: -
d_gene: -
v_gene: TRBV15
CDR3aa: CATSSTKNTEAFF
CDR3nt: TGTGCCACCAGCAGTACCAAGAACACTGAAGCTTTCTTT

j_gene: TRBJ1-6
abundance: -
d_gene: -
v_gene: TRBV14
CDR3aa: CASSQSRLLHNSPLHF
CDR3nt: TGTGCCAGCAGCCAATCTAGACTGCTACATAATTCACCCCTCCACTTT

j_gene: TRBJ2-2
abundance: -
d_gene: -
v_gene: TRBV6-6
CDR3aa: CASRSARVAPAGELFF
CDR3nt: TGTGCCAGCAGATCCGCGAGGGTAGCGCCCGCCGGGGAGCTGTTTTTT

j_gene: TRBJ2-5
abundance: -
d_gene: -
v_gene: TRBV11-2
CDR3aa: CASSLGRRPEETQYF
CDR3nt: TGTGCCAGCAGCTTAGGACGGCGACCTGAAGAGACCCAGTACTTC

j_gene: TRBJ2-2
abundance: -
d_gene: -
v_gene: TRBV4-1
CDR3aa: CASSPGLTGELFF
CDR3nt: TGCGCCAGCAGCCCGGGCCTGACCGGGGAGCTGTTTTTT

j_gene: TRBJ1-1
abundance: -
d_gene: -
v_gene: TRBV28
CDR3aa: CASSLEGGAANTEAFF
CDR3nt: TGTGCCAGCAGTTTAGAGGGGGGCGCGGCGAACACTGAAGCTTTCTTT

j_gene: TRBJ1-5
abundance: few
d_gene: -
v_gene: TRBV4-1
CDR3aa: CASSQGRYQPQHF
CDR3nt: TGCGCCAGCAGCCAAGGGCGGTATCAGCCCCAGCATTTT

j_gene: TRBJ2-2
abundance: once
d_gene: -
v_gene: TRBV10-1
CDR3aa: CASSFEAGELFF
CDR3nt: TGCGCCAGCAGTTTCGAAGCCGGGGAGCTGTTTTTT

j_gene: TRBJ1-6
abundance: -
d_gene: TRBD1
v_gene: TRBV30
CDR3aa: CAGGDRINSPLHF
CDR3nt: TGTGCCGGGGGGGACAGAATTAATTCACCCCTCCACTTT

j_gene: TRBJ1-3
abundance: -
d_gene: TRBD1
v_gene: TRBV2
CDR3aa: CASSLDRAGNTIYF
CDR3nt: TGTGCCAGCAGCTTGGACAGGGCTGGAAACACCATATATTTT

j_gene: TRBJ2-4
abundance: once
d_gene: -
v_gene: TRBV19
CDR3aa: CASSTVILNIQYF
CDR3nt: TGTGCCAGTAGTACGGTGATCCTAAACATTCAGTACTTC

j_gene: TRBJ1-2
abundance: -
d_gene: -
v_gene: TRBV5-1
CDR3aa: CASSLARTDYGYTF
CDR3nt: TGCGCCAGCAGCTTGGCTAGGACAGACTATGGCTACACCTTC

j_gene: TRBJ1-2
abundance: -
d_gene: -
v_gene: TRBV9
CDR3aa: CASTREGYGYTF
CDR3nt: TGTGCCAGCACGAGGGAGGGCTATGGCTACACCTTC

j_gene: TRBJ2-5
abundance: -
d_gene: -
v_gene: TRBV7-6
CDR3aa: CASSSGLGLQETQYF
CDR3nt: TGTGCCAGCAGCTCTGGTTTAGGCCTACAAGAGACCCAGTACTTC

j_gene: TRBJ1-6
abundance: once
d_gene: -
v_gene: TRBV7-2
CDR3aa: CASSRQNNSPLHF
CDR3nt: TGTGCCAGCAGCCGACAGAATAATTCACCCCTCCACTTT

j_gene: TRBJ2-7
abundance: once
d_gene: TRBD1
v_gene: TRBV11-2
CDR3aa: CASSFPRDRVSYEQYF
CDR3nt: TGTGCCAGCAGCTTCCCCCGGGACAGGGTATCCTACGAGCAGTACTTC

j_gene: TRBJ2-7
abundance: -
d_gene: TRBD2
v_gene: TRBV6-5
CDR3aa: CASSYTSGKLYEQYF
CDR3nt: TGTGCCAGCAGTTATACTAGCGGGAAACTCTACGAGCAGTACTTC

j_gene: TRBJ2-2
abundance: -
d_gene: -
v_gene: TRBV2
CDR3aa: CASSVHGAGELFF
CDR3nt: TGTGCCAGCAGTGTTCACGGTGCCGGGGAGCTGTTTTTT

j_gene: TRBJ1-5
abundance: -
d_gene: -
v_gene: TRBV5-1
CDR3aa: CASSLALAGSSSNQPQHF
CDR3nt: TGCGCCAGCAGCTTGGCCTTGGCAGGCTCTAGTAGCAATCAGCCCCAGCATTTT

j_gene: TRBJ2-7
abundance: -
d_gene: TRBD2
v_gene: TRBV10-3
CDR3aa: CAISGGTIPYEQYF
CDR3nt: TGTGCCATCAGTGGCGGGACTATTCCCTACGAGCAGTACTTC